This T cell receptor beta chain was captured in a study of T cell repertoires in cytomegalovirus infection. Study context: Signatures in public TCR beta sequences pointed to both CMV infection and matching HLA type.

The germline V gene has CDR1 SQVTM and CDR2 ANQGSEA. The CDR3 has 12 residues. With 6 bases removed from V and 1 base from J, the gap between germline ends came to 9 bases. As for this clonotype: What it binds is not known.

TCRdb reprocessed the reads via MiXCR and lists one record per CDR3 protein. The sample holds fewer than 250,000 distinct CDR3 sequences, more than 9% seen once. Study outcomes and limitations: The response measured ex vivo was dominated by TCR beta clonotypes (HLA-C-restricted and CMV-specific). Public TCR beta family frequency separated CMV-and-HLA carriers, including in an independent cohort.

Sequencing was carried out using PBMCs. The rearrangement joins TRBV29-1 to TRBJ2-5, with D possibly being TRBD1 (5 bases). The clonotype originates from a human donor in good health (CMV status not recorded). Some clones in this sample may be carry-over from other donors' samples. The CDR3 nucleotides read TGCAGCGTACAGGAGCTCCAAGAGACCCAGTACTTC. It is translated as CSVQELQETQYF.